This T cell receptor (beta chain) appears in the sequencing data of a study of T cells in Graves' hyperthyroidism and ophthalmopathy. Study observations and caveats: Blood also held most thyroid clonotypes expanded beyond 0.001.

Based on clinical symptoms, serum thyroxine and TRAb, thyroid ultrasound and orbital computed tomography, diagnoses were reached. What was amplified from RNA transcripts were TCR beta CDR3 regions. When the TCR CDR3 underwent first-round RT-PCR, the HTBI primer set was used. A single record per CDR3 protein comes from TCRdb applying MiXCR to the multiplex PCR reads. The repertoire holds around 540,000 distinct CDR3 sequences, with under 60% as singletons. This clonotype showed up just a few times. Its antigen is as yet unknown. Trimming removed 6 bases at V and 0 bases at J, with 18 bases between. The CDR3 is made up of 17 amino acids.

The specimen was peripheral blood or thyroid tissue (not recorded which). The gene calls are TRBV12-3 or TRBV12-4 and TRBJ1-5; no clear D. This TCR was recovered from a woman under 30 with Graves' hyperthyroidism. The CDR3 loop reads CASSLWSLDRSNQPQHF. The CDR3 DNA follows: TGTGCCAGCAGCCTCTGGTCCCTGGACCGTAGCAATCAGCCCCAGCATTTT.